The rows below give T cell receptor beta chains drawn from one sample of a study of cytomegalovirus exposure and HLA in healthy donors. Using immunoSEQ multiplex PCR, the repertoire was profiled, and TCRdb retains in-frame clones only, with some absent. The sample lists around 190,000 clones; more than 70% were seen once. Sequencing input: PBMCs. These receptors all come from a woman between 40 and 50 years old in good health and CMV-seronegative. Both conserved end residues are part of each CDR3. A D gene is named only where the DNA matches it firmly. Clone size is stated in some rows and not others, as once, few, many or a class when expanded.

j_call | v_call | clone_size | d_call | cdr3_aa | cdr3_nt
TRBJ2-1 | TRBV7-2 | - | - | CASSPRTFSYNEQFF | TGTGCCAGCAGCCCGAGGACTTTCTCCTACAATGAGCAGTTCTTC
TRBJ1-1 | TRBV7-2 | - | - | CASSPTPKGIIRF | TGTGCCAGCAGCCCTACCCCAAAGGGGATTATCCGCTTT
TRBJ1-5 | TRBV19 | - | TRBD1 | CASSQTGREPQHF | TGTGCCAGTTCCCAGACAGGGCGTGAGCCCCAGCATTTT
TRBJ2-2 | TRBV5-5 | - | TRBD1 | CASRTGGSHTGELFF | TGTGCCAGCAGGACAGGGGGCTCGCACACCGGGGAGCTGTTTTTT
TRBJ2-5 | TRBV19 | - | - | CASSTYRTTEETQYF | TGTGCCAGTAGTACCTACCGGACGACAGAAGAGACCCAGTACTTC
TRBJ1-4 | TRBV15 | once | - | CATSRGGGLNEKLFF | TGTGCCACCAGCAGAGGAGGGGGTCTTAATGAAAAACTGTTTTTT
TRBJ2-1 | TRBV4-1 | - | TRBD2 | CASSQDVTSGSQQFF | TGCGCCAGCAGCCAAGATGTCACTAGCGGGAGCCAGCAGTTCTTC
TRBJ2-5 | TRBV7-2 | - | - | CASSLWTSGQETQYF | TGTGCCAGCAGCTTATGGACGAGCGGGCAAGAGACCCAGTACTTC
TRBJ1-5 | TRBV19 | - | - | CASKAGAISNQPQHF | TGTGCCAGTAAGGCAGGGGCCATTAGCAATCAGCCCCAGCATTTT
TRBJ2-7 | TRBV7-2 | - | - | CASSLVGATVTYEQYF | TGTGCCAGCAGCTTAGTGGGGGCTACTGTGACCTACGAGCAGTACTTC